Described below is a single T cell receptor beta chain sequence and its context. The data stem from a study of blood T cell repertoires in COVID-19. On the study more broadly: Sites across the United States, Italy and Spain contributed samples from acute and convalescent COVID-19.

TCRdb keeps only in-frame clones here, not all; method: immunoSEQ multiplex PCR. The data contain a few hundred thousand clones, roughly 87% of them seen just once; the ten biggest clones take up roughly 1%. The CDR3 loop spans 13 amino acids. Germline values: CDR1 LGHNA, CDR2 YNFKEQ. Trimming cost V 0 bases and J 3 bases, with 6 bases left between them. This study enrolled people aged about 18 to 95 from around 26 US geographic areas. Assignment of participants to cohorts was predicated upon participant-reported clinical history. Material: PBMCs or T cells enriched from blood (not recorded which). The sequence derives from a woman in her thirties who had recovered from COVID-19. The chain uses TRBV4-2 and TRBJ2-7; D gene ambiguous. This chain's CDR3 is CASSQDLVYEQYF. The DNA of the CDR3 is TGTGCCAGCAGCCAAGATCTAGTCTACGAGCAGTACTTC.